This entry describes one T cell receptor beta chain. Germline lookup yields CDR1 SGHTA and CDR2 FQGNSA. The CDR3 loop spans 13 amino acids. The ends were cut back, 6 bases at V and 7 bases at J, with 10 bases in the middle. The data were taken from a study of blood T cell repertoires in COVID-19. Produced via immunoSEQ multiplex PCR; TCRdb's table is partial and in-frame only. Of roughly 52,000 clones detected, approximately 89% appear once; the ten largest clones hold 25% to 30%. The receptor's source is a woman older than 75 with acute or convalescent COVID-19. This chain uses TRBV7-2 with TRBJ1-6; D is ambiguous. Sequenced input: peripheral blood. CDR3 nucleotide sequence: TGTGCCAGCAGAGAGGGATGGAATTCACCCCTCCACTTT. Amino acid sequence: CASREGWNSPLHF.